This TCR beta chain was profiled in a study of T cells after yellow fever vaccination. The wider study: Preparation of fractions with low cell numbers was performed using SMART-Seq v4 Ultra Low Input. Study-level points and caveats: Reappearance after the booster was observed for most primary-vaccination clones (96% CD4, about 85% CD8). Although most clonotypes did not, a small share appeared in both CD4 and CD8 compartments.

A process of 5'RACE template switching, which added a universal primer site and UMIs, was used to make TCR cDNA. A single record per CDR3 protein comes from TCRdb applying MiXCR to the 5' RACE reads. The data show some 600,000 distinct CDR3 sequences, about a sixth seen once. The CDR3 sequence is 11 residues long. Germline V gene data show CDR1 as DFQATT and CDR2 as SNEGSKA (reference sequence). V dropped 3 bases and J dropped 5; count of bases not matched to a gene: 1. As concerns this clonotype: Its target is not known.

The receptor was isolated from a man aged 18-30 years who received the YFV17D yellow fever vaccine. V is TRBV20-1 and J is TRBJ2-7; 7 nucleotides align to TRBD1. The sequences come from PBMCs, collected 5 to 6 days after the first yellow fever vaccination. The CDR3 loop reads CSASGTDEQYF. The CDR3 DNA is TGCAGTGCTAGTGGGACAGACGAGCAGTACTTC.